This TCR beta chain was obtained from a study of blood T cell repertoires in COVID-19. V was pared by 6 bases and J by 5 bases, with 6 bases of the junction left unmatched. CDR3 length equals 14 residues. CDR1 is SNHLY, CDR2 FYNNEI, per germline. Profiling relied on immunoSEQ multiplex PCR, and the TCRdb table lists in-frame clones only, not all of them. The data contain 150,000 to 200,000 clones, around 89% of them singletons. Sequencing was carried out using peripheral blood. The chain is built from TRBV2 and TRBJ2-1; TRBD1 matches at 8 bases. The sequence derives from a human donor in a cohort sampled during active COVID-19. Here the CDR3 DNA reads TGTGCCAGCAGAATTGGGACAGGCAACAATGAGCAGTTCTTC. The encoded protein is CASRIGTGNNEQFF.